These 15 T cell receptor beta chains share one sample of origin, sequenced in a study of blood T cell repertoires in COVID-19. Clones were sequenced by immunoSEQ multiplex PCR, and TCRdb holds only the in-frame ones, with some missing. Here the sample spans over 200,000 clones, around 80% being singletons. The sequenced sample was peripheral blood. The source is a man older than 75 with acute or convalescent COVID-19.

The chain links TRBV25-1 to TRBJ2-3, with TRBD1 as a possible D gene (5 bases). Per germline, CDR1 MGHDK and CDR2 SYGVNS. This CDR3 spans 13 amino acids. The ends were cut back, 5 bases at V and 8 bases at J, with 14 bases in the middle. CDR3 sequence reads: CASSSQGLGTQYF. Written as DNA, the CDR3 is TGTGCCAGCAGTAGCCAGGGTTTGGGTACGCAGTATTTT.

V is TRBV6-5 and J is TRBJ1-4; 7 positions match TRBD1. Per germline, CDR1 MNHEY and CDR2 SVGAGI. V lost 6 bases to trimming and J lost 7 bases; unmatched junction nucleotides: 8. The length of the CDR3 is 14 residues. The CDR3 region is CASRSRDRGEKLFF. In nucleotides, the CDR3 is TGTGCCAGCAGGTCCCGGGACAGAGGTGAAAAACTGTTTTTT.

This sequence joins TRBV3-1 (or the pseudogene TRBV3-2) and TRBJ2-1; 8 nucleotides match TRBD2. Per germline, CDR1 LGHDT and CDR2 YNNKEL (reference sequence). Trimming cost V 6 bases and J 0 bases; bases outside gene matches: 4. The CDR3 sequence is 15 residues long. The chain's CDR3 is CASSRSGTSYNEQFF. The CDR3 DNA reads TGTGCCAGCAGTCGTAGCGGGACCTCCTACAATGAGCAGTTCTTC.

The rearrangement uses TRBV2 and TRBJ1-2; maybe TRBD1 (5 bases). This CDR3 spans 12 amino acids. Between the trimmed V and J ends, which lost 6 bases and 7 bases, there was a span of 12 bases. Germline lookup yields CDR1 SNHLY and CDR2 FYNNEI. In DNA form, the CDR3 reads TGTGCCAGCAGCGTTCAGGGTTTTGGCTACACCTTC. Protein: CASSVQGFGYTF.

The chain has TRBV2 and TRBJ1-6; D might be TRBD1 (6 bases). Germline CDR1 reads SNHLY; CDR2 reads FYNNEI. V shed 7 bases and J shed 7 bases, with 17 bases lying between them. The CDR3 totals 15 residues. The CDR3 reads CASTRRGQQNSPLHF. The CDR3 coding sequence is TGTGCCAGCACACGCAGGGGTCAACAAAATTCACCCCTCCACTTT.

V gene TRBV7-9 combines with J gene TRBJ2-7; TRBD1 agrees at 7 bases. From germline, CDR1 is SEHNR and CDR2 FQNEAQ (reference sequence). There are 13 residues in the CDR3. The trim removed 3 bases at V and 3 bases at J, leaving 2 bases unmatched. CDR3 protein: CASSFSGGYEQYF. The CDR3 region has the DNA TGTGCCAGCAGCTTTTCAGGGGGCTACGAGCAGTACTTC.

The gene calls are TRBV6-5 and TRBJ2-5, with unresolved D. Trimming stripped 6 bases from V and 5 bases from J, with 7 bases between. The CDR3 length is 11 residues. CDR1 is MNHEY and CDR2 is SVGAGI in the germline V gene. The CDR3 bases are TGTGCCAGCAGCTATGGTGAGACCCAGTACTTC. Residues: CASSYGETQYF.

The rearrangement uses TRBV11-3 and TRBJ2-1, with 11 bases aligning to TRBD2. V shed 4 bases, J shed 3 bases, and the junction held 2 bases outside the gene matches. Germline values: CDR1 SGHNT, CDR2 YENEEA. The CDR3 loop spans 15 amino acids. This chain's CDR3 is CASSSGTSGYNEQFF. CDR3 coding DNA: TGTGCCAGCAGCTCCGGGACTAGCGGCTACAATGAGCAGTTCTTC. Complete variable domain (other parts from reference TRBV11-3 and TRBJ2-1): EAGVVQSPRYKIIEKKQPVAFWCNPISGHNTLYWYLQNLGQGPELLIRYENEEAVDDSQLPKDRFSAERLKGVDSTLKIQPAELGDSAVYLCASSSGTSGYNEQFFGPGTRLTVL.

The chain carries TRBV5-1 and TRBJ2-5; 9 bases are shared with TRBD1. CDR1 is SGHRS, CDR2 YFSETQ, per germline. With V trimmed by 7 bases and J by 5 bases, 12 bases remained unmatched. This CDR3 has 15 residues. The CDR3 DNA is TGCGCCAGCGGGGGACAGGGAAGGTCAGAGGAGACCCAGTACTTC. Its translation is CASGGQGRSEETQYF.

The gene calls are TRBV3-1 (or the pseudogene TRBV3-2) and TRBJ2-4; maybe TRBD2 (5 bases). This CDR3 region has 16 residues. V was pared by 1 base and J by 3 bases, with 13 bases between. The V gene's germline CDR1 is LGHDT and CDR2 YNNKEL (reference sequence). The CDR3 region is CASSQVSAGGKNIQYF. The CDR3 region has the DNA TGTGCCAGCAGCCAAGTTTCCGCGGGTGGCAAAAACATTCAGTACTTC.

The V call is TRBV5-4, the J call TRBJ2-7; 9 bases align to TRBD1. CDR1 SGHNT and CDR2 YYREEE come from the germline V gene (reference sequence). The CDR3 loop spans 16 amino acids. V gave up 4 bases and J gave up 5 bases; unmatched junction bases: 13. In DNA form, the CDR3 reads TGTGCCAGCAGCCCCCCCGGGACAGGGAAGCGGCACGAGCAGTACTTC. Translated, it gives CASSPPGTGKRHEQYF.

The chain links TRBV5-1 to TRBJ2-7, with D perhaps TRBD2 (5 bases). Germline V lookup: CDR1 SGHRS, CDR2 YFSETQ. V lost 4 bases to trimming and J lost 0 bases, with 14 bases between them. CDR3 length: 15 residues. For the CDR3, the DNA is TGCGCCAGCAGCCCTCCCCGGACTGCCTCCTACGAGCAGTACTTC. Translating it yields CASSPPRTASYEQYF. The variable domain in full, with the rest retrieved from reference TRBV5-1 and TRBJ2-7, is KAGVTQTPRYLIKTRGQQVTLSCSPISGHRSVSWYQQTPGQGLQFLFEYFSETQRNKGNFPGRFSGRQFSNSRSEMNVSTLELGDSALYLCASSPPRTASYEQYFGPGTRLTVT.

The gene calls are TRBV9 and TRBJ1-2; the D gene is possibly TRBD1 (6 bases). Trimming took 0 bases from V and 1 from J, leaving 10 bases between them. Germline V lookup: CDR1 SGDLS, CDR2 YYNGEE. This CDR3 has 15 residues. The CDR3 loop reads CASSVATGRNYGYTF. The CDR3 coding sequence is TGTGCCAGCAGCGTAGCGACAGGCCGTAACTATGGCTACACCTTC. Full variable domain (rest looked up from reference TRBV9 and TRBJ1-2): DSGVTQTPKHLITATGQRVTLRCSPRSGDLSVYWYQQSLDQGLQFLIQYYNGEERAKGNILERFSAQQFPDLHSELNLSSLELGDSALYFCASSVATGRNYGYTFGSGTRLTVV.

CDR3 DNA sequence: TGTGCCAGTACCAAACGGGACAGGGTTACTGAAGCTTTCTTT. Its protein is CASTKRDRVTEAFF. The chain joins TRBV19 to TRBJ1-1; 9 nucleotides line up with TRBD1. CDR1 is LNHDA, CDR2 SQIVND, per germline (reference sequence). There are 14 residues in the CDR3. Losses at the gene ends were 7 bases for V and 5 bases for J; bases not matched to a gene: 8.

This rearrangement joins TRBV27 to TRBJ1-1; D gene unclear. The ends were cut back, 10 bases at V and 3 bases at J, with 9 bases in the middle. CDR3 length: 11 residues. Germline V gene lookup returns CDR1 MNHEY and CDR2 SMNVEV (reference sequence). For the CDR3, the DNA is TGTGCCACCTACCGGGACACTGAAGCTTTCTTT. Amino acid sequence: CATYRDTEAFF.